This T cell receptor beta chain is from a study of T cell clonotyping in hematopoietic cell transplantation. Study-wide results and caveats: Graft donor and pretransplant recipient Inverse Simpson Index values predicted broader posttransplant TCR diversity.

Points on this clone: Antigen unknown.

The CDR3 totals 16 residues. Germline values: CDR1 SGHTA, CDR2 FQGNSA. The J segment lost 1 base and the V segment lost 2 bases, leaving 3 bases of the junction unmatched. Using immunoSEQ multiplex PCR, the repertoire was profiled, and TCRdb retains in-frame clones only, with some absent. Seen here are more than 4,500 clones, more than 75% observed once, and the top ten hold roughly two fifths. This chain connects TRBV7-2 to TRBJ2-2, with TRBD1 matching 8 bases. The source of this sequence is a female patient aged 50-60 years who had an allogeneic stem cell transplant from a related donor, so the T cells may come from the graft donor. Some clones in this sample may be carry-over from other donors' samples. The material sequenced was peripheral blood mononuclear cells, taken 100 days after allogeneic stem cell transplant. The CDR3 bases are TGTGCCAGCAGCTTATATGGGACAGGGAACACCGGGGAGCTGTTTTTT. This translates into CASSLYGTGNTGELFF.